Presented here are 8 T cell receptor beta chains from one specimen sequenced in a study of blood T cell repertoires in COVID-19. Sequenced by immunoSEQ multiplex PCR; TCRdb stores in-frame clones only, minus some. The sample includes 150,000 to 200,000 clones, approximately 91% seen only once; the top ten take roughly 5.3%. Sequencing used peripheral blood. These receptors were obtained from a young man with COVID-19, enrolled during active disease.

The rearrangement joins TRBV11-2 to TRBJ2-7; D gene uncertain. V was trimmed by 5 bases and J by 4 bases, leaving 6 bases between them. Looked up from germline, CDR1 is SGHAT and CDR2 is FQNNGV. The length of the CDR3 is 11 residues. The CDR3 nucleotides are TGTGCCAGCAGCCTCGTTTACGAGCAGTACTTC. Its protein product is CASSLVYEQYF.

The gene calls are TRBV27 and TRBJ1-2, with D perhaps matching TRBD1 (6 bases). The CDR3 has 15 amino acids. Per germline, CDR1 MNHEY and CDR2 SMNVEV (reference sequence). V dropped 0 bases and J dropped 8 bases, with 16 bases sitting between them. CDR3 protein: CASSLSNQGQDGYTF. CDR3 bases: TGTGCCAGCAGTTTATCGAACCAGGGGCAAGACGGCTACACCTTC.

The chain joins TRBV5-4 to TRBJ2-2; 10 nucleotides align to TRBD1. Germline V gene data show CDR1 as SGHNT and CDR2 as YYREEE (reference sequence). The CDR3 has 17 amino acids. Trimming at V came to 4 bases and at J to 7 bases, leaving 13 bases not matched to a gene. The CDR3 coding sequence is TGTGCCAGCAGCCGAGCCCGACAGGGGGCGAAGGACGGGGAGCTGTTTTTT. Its protein product is CASSRARQGAKDGELFF.

A single count supports this clone. The CDR3 is CASSEGTGPYEQYF. The DNA for the CDR3 is TGTGCCAGCAGTGAAGGGACAGGACCCTACGAGCAGTACTTC. The V gene is TRBV25-1, the J gene TRBJ2-7; 8 positions agree with TRBD1. Germline V CDR1 and CDR2: MGHDK, SYGVNS. The CDR3 totals 14 residues. V gave up 2 bases and J gave up 2 bases; unmatched junction bases: 2.

The V and J genes are TRBV6-5 and TRBJ1-4, with D unclear. Trimming removed 4 bases at V and 4 bases at J, with 13 bases between. This CDR3 has 15 residues. CDR1 and CDR2 from the germline V gene are MNHEY and SVGAGI. The CDR3 reads CASSSLAGRNEKLFF. CDR3 coding DNA: TGTGCCAGCAGTTCCCTGGCAGGCCGTAATGAAAAACTGTTTTTT.

The chain couples TRBV2 to TRBJ2-7; possibly TRBD1 for D (5 bases). Germline lookup yields CDR1 SNHLY and CDR2 FYNNEI. The CDR3 sequence is 15 residues long. V lost 4 bases, J lost 3 bases, and 16 bases lay in between. This CDR3 is CASSVSAGKIYEQYF. The CDR3, as DNA: TGTGCCAGCAGTGTCTCGGCAGGGAAGATCTACGAGCAGTACTTC.

The chain employs TRBV28 and TRBJ2-1; 8 bases agree with TRBD1. The CDR3 length is 14 residues. With V trimmed by 9 bases and J by 9 bases, 13 bases remained unmatched. Per the germline V gene, CDR1 is MDHEN and CDR2 is SYDVKM. The CDR3 spells CASRQGRKVSEQFF. CDR3 DNA sequence: TGTGCCAGTAGACAGGGGAGGAAGGTGAGTGAGCAGTTCTTC.

This clone has a single count. V usage is TRBV2 and J usage is TRBJ2-5, with D unresolved. Germline V lookup: CDR1 SNHLY, CDR2 FYNNEI. The CDR3 covers 14 residues. V shed 2 bases and J shed 1 base, with 8 bases lying between them. The CDR3 nucleotides are TGTGCCAGCAGTGAACGGTATCTCCAAGAGACCCAGTACTTC. Protein product: CASSERYLQETQYF.